This TCR beta chain was profiled in a study of breast tumors, draining lymph nodes, adjacent tissues. The study, taken as a whole, reports: Tumor repertoires ranked between lymph nodes and nontumor tissue in diversity, with V and J gene preferences.

The lymph nodes were axillary draining lymph nodes from breast cancer patients. Each CDR3 protein gets one entry after TCRdb re-called the multiplex PCR reads with MiXCR. The table records 200,000 to 250,000 distinct CDR3 sequences, 34% of them present only once. V lost 0 bases to trimming and J lost 7 bases, with 10 bases between them. From germline, CDR1 is LGHDT and CDR2 YNNKEL (reference sequence). This CDR3 is built from 15 residues. This clonotype appeared many times. Its antigen is as yet unknown. The sample taken for sequencing was axillary lymph node tissue. This sequence joins TRBV3-1 and TRBJ1-6; no clear D. This TCR was sampled from a female donor with breast cancer. Some clones in this sample may be carry-over from other donors' samples. The CDR3 protein is CASSQDWQLNSPLHF. The CDR3 region has the DNA TGTGCCAGCAGCCAAGATTGGCAGTTAAATTCACCCCTCCACTTT. Drawing the rest from reference TRBV3-1 and TRBJ1-6, the complete variable domain is DTAVSQTPKYLVTQMGNDKSIKCEQNLGHDTMYWYKQDSKKFLKIMFSYNNKELIINETVPNRFSPKSPDKAHLNLHINSLELGDSAVYFCASSQDWQLNSPLHFGNGTRLTVT.